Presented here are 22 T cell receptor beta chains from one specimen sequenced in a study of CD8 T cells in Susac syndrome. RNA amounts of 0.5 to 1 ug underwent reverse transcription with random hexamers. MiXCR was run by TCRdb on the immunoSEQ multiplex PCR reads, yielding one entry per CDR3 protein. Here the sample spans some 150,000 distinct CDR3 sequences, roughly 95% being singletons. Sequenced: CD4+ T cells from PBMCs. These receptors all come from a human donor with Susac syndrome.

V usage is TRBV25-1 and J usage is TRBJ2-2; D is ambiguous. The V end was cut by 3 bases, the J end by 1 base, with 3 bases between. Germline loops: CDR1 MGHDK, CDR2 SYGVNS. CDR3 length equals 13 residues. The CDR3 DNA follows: TGTGCCAGCAGTGAGCGGAACACCGGGGAGCTGTTTTTT. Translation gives CASSERNTGELFF.

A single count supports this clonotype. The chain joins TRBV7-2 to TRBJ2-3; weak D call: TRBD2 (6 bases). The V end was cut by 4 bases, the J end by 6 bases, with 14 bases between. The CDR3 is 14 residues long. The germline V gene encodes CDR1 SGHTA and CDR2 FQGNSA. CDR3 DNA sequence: TGTGCCAGCAGCTCACGACTAGGAGCGGATACGCAGTATTTT. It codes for CASSSRLGADTQYF.

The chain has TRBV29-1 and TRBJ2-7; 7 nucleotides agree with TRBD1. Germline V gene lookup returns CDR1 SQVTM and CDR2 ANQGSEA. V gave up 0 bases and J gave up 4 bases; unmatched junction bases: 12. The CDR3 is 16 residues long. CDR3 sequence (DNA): TGCAGCGTTGAAGATCTCCGAGACAGGGCCTTTTACGAGCAGTACTTC. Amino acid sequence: CSVEDLRDRAFYEQYF.

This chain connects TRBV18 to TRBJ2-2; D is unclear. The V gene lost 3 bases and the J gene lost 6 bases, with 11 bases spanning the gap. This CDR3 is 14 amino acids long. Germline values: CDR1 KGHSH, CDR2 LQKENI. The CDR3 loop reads CASSPIHEPGELFF. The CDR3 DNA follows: TGTGCCAGCTCACCTATACACGAACCCGGGGAGCTGTTTTTT.

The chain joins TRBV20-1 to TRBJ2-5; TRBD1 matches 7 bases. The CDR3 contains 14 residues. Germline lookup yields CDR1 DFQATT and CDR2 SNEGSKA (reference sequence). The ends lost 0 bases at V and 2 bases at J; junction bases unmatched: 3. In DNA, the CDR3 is TGCAGTGCTAGAGATATCAGGGGGCAAGAGACCCAGTACTTC. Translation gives CSARDIRGQETQYF.

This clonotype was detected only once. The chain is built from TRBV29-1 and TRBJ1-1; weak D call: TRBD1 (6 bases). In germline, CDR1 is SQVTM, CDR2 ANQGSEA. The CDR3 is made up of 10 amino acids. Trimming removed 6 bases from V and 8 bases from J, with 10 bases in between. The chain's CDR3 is CSVATGEAFF. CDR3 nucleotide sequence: TGCAGCGTCGCAACAGGGGAAGCTTTCTTT.

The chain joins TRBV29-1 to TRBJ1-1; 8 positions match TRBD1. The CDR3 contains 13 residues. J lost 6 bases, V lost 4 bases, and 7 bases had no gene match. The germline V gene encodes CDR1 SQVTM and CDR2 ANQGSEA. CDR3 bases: TGCAGCGTTGGAGAGGGGACAGGAGCTGAAGCTTTCTTT. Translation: CSVGEGTGAEAFF.

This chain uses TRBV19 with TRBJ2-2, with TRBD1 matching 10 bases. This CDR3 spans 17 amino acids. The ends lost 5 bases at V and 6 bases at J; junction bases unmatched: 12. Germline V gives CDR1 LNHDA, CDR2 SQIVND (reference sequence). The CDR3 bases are TGTGCCAGTAGTGCCTACCGGTGGGGGACAGGGGCCGGGGAGCTGTTTTTT. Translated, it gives CASSAYRWGTGAGELFF.

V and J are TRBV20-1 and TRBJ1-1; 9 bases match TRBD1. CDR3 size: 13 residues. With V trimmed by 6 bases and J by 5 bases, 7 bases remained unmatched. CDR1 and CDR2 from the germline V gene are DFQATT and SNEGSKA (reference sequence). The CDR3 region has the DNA TGCAGTGCAACAACAGGGGGCTGGACTGAAGCTTTCTTT. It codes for CSATTGGWTEAFF.

Here the CDR3 reads CASSSFGGANSYEQYF. The CDR3 DNA follows: TGTGCCAGCAGCTCCTTCGGAGGGGCAAATTCCTACGAGCAGTACTTC. The chain links TRBV7-9 to TRBJ2-7; D is perhaps TRBD2 (6 bases). This CDR3 region has 16 residues. The germline V gene has CDR1 SEHNR and CDR2 FQNEAQ (reference sequence). V shed 4 bases and J shed 1 base, with 17 bases lying between them.

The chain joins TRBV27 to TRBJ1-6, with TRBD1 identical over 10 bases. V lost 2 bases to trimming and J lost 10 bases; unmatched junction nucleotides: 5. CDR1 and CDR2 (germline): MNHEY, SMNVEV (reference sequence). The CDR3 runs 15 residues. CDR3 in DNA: TGTGCCAGCAGTTTACTTGGGACAGGGGAGTCACCCCTCCACTTT. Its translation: CASSLLGTGESPLHF.

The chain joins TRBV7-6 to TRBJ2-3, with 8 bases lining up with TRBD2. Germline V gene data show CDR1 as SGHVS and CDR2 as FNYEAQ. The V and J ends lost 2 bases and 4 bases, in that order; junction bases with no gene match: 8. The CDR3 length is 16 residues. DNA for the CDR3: TGTGCCAGCAGCTTATCCGGGACTAGGGGCTCAGATACGCAGTATTTT. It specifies CASSLSGTRGSDTQYF.

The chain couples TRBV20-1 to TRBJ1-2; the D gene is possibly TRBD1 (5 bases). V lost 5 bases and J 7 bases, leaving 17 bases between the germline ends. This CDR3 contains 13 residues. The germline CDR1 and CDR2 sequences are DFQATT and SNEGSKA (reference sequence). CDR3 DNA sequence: TGCAGTGCTTCTTTCCGGGCGGGGGGTGGCTACACCTTC. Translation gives CSASFRAGGGYTF.

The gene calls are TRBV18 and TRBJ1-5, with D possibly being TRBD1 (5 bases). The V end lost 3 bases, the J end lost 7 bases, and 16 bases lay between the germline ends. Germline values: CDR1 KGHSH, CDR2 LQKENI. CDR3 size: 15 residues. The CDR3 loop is CASSPPPGAWQPQHF. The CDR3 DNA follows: TGTGCCAGCTCACCTCCGCCTGGGGCCTGGCAGCCCCAGCATTTT.

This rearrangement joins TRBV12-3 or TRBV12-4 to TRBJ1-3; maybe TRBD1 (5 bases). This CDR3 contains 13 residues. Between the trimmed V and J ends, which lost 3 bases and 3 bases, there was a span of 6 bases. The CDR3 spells CASSLGVGNTIYF. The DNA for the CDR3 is TGTGCCAGCAGTTTGGGGGTTGGAAACACCATATATTTT.

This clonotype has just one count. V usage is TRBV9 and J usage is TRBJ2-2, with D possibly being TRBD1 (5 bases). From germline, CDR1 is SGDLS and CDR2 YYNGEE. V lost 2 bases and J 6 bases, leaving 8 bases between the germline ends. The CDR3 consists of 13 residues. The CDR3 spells CASSVAGPGELFF. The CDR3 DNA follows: TGTGCCAGCAGCGTTGCAGGGCCCGGGGAGCTGTTTTTT.

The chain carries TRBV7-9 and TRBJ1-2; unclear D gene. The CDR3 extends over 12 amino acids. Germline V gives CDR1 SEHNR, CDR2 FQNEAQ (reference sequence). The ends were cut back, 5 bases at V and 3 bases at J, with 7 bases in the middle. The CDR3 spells CASSPLDYGYTF. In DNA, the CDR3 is TGTGCCAGCAGCCCCCTGGACTATGGCTACACCTTC.

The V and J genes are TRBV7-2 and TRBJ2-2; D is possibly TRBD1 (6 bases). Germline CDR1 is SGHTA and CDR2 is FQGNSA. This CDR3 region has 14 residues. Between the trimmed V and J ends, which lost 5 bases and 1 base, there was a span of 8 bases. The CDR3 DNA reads TGTGCCAGCAGCAAACAGGGGAACACCGGGGAGCTGTTTTTT. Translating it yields CASSKQGNTGELFF. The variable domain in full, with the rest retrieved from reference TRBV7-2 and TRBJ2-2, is GAGVSQSPSNKVTEKGKDVELRCDPISGHTALYWYRQSLGQGLEFLIYFQGNSAPDKSGLPSDRFSAERTGGSVSTLTIQRTQQEDSAVYLCASSKQGNTGELFFGEGSRLTVL.

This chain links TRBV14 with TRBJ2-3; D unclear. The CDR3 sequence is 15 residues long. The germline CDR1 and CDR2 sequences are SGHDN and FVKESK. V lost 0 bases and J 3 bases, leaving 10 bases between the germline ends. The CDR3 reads CASSQEILQTDTQYF. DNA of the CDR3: TGTGCCAGCAGCCAAGAGATCCTACAGACAGATACGCAGTATTTT. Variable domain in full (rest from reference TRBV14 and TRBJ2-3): EAGVTQFPSHSVIEKGQTVTLRCDPISGHDNLYWYRRVMGKEIKFLLHFVKESKQDESGMPNNRFLAERTGGTYSTLKVQPAELEDSGVYFCASSQEILQTDTQYFGPGTRLTVL.

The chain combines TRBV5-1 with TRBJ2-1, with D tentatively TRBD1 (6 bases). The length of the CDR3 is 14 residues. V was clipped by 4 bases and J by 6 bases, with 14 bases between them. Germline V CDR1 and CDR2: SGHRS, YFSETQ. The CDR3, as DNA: TGCGCCAGCAGCAAGGGGGACACCATCAATGAGCAGTTCTTC. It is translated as CASSKGDTINEQFF.

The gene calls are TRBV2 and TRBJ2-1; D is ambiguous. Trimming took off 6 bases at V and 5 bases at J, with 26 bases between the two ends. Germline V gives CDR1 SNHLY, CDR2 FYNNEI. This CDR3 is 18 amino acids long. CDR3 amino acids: CASSDRKGTGPAHNEQFF. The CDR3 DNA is TGTGCCAGCAGCGACCGAAAGGGTACCGGGCCTGCCCACAATGAGCAGTTCTTC.

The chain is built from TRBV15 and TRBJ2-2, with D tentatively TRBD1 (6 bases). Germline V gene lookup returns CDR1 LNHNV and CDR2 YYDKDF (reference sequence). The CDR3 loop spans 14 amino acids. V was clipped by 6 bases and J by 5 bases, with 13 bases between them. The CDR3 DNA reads TGTGCCACCAGACCAGGGGTAGGGACCGGGGAGCTGTTTTTT. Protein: CATRPGVGTGELFF. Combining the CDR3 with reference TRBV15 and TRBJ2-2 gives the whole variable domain DAMVIQNPRYQVTQFGKPVTLSCSQTLNHNVMYWYQQKSSQAPKLLFHYYDKDFNNEADTPDNFQSRRPNTSFCFLDIRSPGLGDTAMYLCATRPGVGTGELFFGEGSRLTVL.